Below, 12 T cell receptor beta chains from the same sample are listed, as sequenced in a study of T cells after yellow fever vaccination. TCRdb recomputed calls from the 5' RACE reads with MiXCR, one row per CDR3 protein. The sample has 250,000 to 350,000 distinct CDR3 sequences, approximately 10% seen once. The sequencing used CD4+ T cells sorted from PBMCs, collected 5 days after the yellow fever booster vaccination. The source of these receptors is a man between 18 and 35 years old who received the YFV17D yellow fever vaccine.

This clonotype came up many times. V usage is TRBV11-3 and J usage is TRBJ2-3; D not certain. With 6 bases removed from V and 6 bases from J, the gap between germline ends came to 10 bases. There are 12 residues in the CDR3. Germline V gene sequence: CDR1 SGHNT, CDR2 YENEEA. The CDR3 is CASSSLDDTQYF. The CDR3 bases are TGTGCCAGCAGTTCCCTGGATGATACGCAGTATTTT.

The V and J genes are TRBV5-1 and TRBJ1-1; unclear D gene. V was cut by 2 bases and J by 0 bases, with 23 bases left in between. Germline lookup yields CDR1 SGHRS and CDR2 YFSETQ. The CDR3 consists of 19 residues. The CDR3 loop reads CASSLGSPGRDRMNTEAFF. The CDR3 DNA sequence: TGCGCCAGCAGCTTAGGGTCCCCGGGCCGTGACCGAATGAACACTGAAGCTTTCTTT.

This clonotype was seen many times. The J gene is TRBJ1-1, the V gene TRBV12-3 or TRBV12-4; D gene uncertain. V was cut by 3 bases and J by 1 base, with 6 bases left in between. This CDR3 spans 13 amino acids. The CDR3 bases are TGTGCCAGCAGTTTGTCGGGGAACACTGAAGCTTTCTTT. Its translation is CASSLSGNTEAFF.

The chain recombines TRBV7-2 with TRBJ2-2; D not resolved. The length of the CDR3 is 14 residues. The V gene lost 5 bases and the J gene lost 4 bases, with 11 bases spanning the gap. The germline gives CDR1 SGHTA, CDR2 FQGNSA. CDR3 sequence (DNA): TGTGCCAGCAGCGCCAGGATTGTCACCGGGGAGCTGTTTTTT. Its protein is CASSARIVTGELFF. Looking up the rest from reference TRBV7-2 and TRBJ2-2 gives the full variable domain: GAGVSQSPSNKVTEKGKDVELRCDPISGHTALYWYRQSLGQGLEFLIYFQGNSAPDKSGLPSDRFSAERTGGSVSTLTIQRTQQEDSAVYLCASSARIVTGELFFGEGSRLTVL.

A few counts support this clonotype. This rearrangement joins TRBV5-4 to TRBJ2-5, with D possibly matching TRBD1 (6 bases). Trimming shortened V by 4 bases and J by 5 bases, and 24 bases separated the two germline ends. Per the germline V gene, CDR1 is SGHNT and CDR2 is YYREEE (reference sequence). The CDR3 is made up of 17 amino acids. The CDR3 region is CASSPPRWGPEGETQYF. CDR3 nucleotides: TGTGCCAGCAGCCCGCCCCGTTGGGGGCCAGAGGGGGAGACCCAGTACTTC.

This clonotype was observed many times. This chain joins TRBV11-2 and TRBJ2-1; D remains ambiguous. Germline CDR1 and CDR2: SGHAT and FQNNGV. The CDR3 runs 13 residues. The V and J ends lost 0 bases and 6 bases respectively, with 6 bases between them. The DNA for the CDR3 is TGTGCCAGCAGCTTAGATCGGTTCAATGAGCAGTTCTTC. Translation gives CASSLDRFNEQFF. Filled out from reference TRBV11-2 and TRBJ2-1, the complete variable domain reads EAGVAQSPRYKIIEKRQSVAFWCNPISGHATLYWYQQILGQGPKLLIQFQNNGVVDDSQLPKDRFSAERLKGVDSTLKIQPAKLEDSAVYLCASSLDRFNEQFFGPGTRLTVL.

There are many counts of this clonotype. The CDR3 sequence: CASSPGAGYHEQYF. The CDR3 nucleotides read TGTGCCAGCAGCCCAGGGGCCGGGTACCACGAGCAGTACTTC. The chain has TRBV3-1 and TRBJ2-7, with D perhaps TRBD1 (6 bases). The CDR3 runs 14 residues. V lost 4 bases to trimming and J lost 5 bases, with 15 bases between them. Germline V gene sequence: CDR1 LGHDT, CDR2 YNNKEL (reference sequence).

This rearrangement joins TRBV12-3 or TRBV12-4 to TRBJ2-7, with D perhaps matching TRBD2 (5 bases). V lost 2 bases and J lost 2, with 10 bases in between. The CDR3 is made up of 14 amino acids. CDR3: CASSLRSEAYEQYF. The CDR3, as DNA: TGTGCCAGCAGTTTACGTAGCGAAGCCTACGAGCAGTACTTC.

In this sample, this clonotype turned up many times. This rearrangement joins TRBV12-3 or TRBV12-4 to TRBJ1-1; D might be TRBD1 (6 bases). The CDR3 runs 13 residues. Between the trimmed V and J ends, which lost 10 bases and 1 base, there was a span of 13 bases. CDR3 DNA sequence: TGTGCCACCAGACAGGAGACGAACACTGAAGCTTTCTTT. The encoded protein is CATRQETNTEAFF.

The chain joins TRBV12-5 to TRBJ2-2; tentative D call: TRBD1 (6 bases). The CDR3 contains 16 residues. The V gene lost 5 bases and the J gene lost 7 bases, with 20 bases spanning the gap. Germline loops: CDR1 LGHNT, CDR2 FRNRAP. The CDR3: CASGLRTVRYSGELFF. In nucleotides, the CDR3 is TGTGCTAGTGGTCTCCGGACAGTTCGCTATAGCGGGGAGCTGTTTTTT.

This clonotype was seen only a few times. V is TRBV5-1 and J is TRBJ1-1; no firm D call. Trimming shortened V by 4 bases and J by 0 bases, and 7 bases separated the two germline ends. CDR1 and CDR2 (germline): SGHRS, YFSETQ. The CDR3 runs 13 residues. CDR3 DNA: TGCGCCAGCAGCCCAAACATGAACACTGAAGCTTTCTTT. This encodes CASSPNMNTEAFF.

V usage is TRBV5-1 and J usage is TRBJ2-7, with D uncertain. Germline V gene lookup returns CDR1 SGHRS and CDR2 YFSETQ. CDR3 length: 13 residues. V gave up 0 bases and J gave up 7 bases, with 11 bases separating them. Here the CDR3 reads CASSLGPAGEQYV. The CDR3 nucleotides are TGCGCCAGCAGCTTGGGACCAGCCGGAGAGCAGTACGTC.